The 32 T cell receptor beta chains below all came from one sample that was sequenced in a study of memory CD4+ T cells and cytomegalovirus serostatus. Single viable CD3+CD4+CD8-CD45RO+ cells were sorted as the memory CD4+ T cells. Clones were read by immunoSEQ multiplex PCR, and TCRdb kept only the in-frame ones, dropping some. This table holds over 65,000 clones, around 80% found once. The sequencing sample was made of memory CD4+ T cells from blood. These receptors were taken from an adult in good health and CMV-seronegative.

This chain uses TRBV6-6 with TRBJ2-1; weak D call: TRBD1 (6 bases). The CDR3 spans 16 residues. Trimming took off 0 bases at V and 2 bases at J, with 11 bases between the two ends. Germline values: CDR1 MNHNY, CDR2 SVGAGI (reference sequence). DNA for the CDR3: TGTGCCAGCAGTTACTCCGGACAGCCTCCCTACAATGAGCAGTTCTTC. Its translation: CASSYSGQPPYNEQFF.

V usage is TRBV10-3 and J usage is TRBJ2-7, with a tentative D call TRBD2 (6 bases). The V gene's germline CDR1 is ENHRY and CDR2 SYGVKD. The CDR3 spans 14 residues. V lost 6 bases and J 2 bases, leaving 14 bases between the germline ends. CDR3 DNA: TGTGCCATCAGCCAGCGCGGGGTCGCCTACGAGCAGTACTTC. The encoded protein is CAISQRGVAYEQYF.

This clone was seen a few times. This chain connects TRBV10-3 to TRBJ1-1; a weak D match, TRBD1 (5 bases). CDR3 size: 11 residues. Germline V gene data show CDR1 as ENHRY and CDR2 as SYGVKD. The germline V and J ends were trimmed by 11 bases and 5 bases, with 12 bases remaining between them. This CDR3 reads CASSEGTEAFF. CDR3 coding DNA: TGTGCCTCCTCCGAGGGGACTGAAGCTTTCTTT.

This clone was observed a few times. V usage is TRBV7-9 and J usage is TRBJ1-1; D remains unclear. The CDR3 loop spans 15 amino acids. The germline CDR1 and CDR2 sequences are SEHNR and FQNEAQ (reference sequence). Trimming removed 3 bases at V and 4 bases at J, with 15 bases between. This chain's CDR3 is CASSLAGGSGTEAFF. The CDR3 bases are TGTGCCAGCAGCTTGGCAGGAGGTTCTGGCACTGAAGCTTTCTTT.

The chain has TRBV19 and TRBJ2-5; 11 bases agree with TRBD1. V trimming: 5 bases; J trimming: 4 bases; junction bases outside the gene matches: 3. Germline V gives CDR1 LNHDA, CDR2 SQIVND (reference sequence). The CDR3 totals 14 residues. The CDR3 loop reads CASSSGTGGETQYF. CDR3 nucleotide sequence: TGTGCCAGTAGTTCGGGGACAGGGGGAGAGACCCAGTACTTC.

The sample holds a few counts of this clone. This chain connects TRBV19 to TRBJ1-3; D may be TRBD1 (5 bases). Trimming shortened V by 6 bases and J by 8 bases, and 14 bases separated the two germline ends. CDR1 and CDR2 (germline): LNHDA, SQIVND (reference sequence). The CDR3 totals 13 residues. The CDR3 loop is CASRVGTRDTIYF. CDR3 bases: TGTGCCAGTAGAGTCGGGACGAGAGACACCATATATTTT.

V is TRBV4-3 and J is TRBJ2-3; possibly TRBD2 for D (6 bases). With 4 bases removed from V and 4 bases from J, the gap between germline ends came to 12 bases. Germline loops: CDR1 LGHNA, CDR2 YSLEER. The CDR3 contains 14 residues. CDR3 amino acids: CASSRGEVADTQYF. The CDR3 DNA sequence: TGCGCCAGCAGCCGGGGGGAGGTGGCAGATACGCAGTATTTT.

V usage is TRBV6-1 and J usage is TRBJ1-5; D remains ambiguous. Trimming shortened V by 3 bases and J by 3 bases, and 6 bases separated the two germline ends. Germline V gene lookup returns CDR1 MNHNS and CDR2 SASEGT. The CDR3 is 13 residues long. CDR3 region: CASSESINQPQHF. In DNA, the CDR3 is TGTGCCAGCAGTGAGAGTATCAATCAGCCCCAGCATTTT.

The J gene is TRBJ1-1, the V gene TRBV30; no reliable D call. This CDR3 has 11 residues. Germline CDR1 reads GTSNPN; CDR2 reads SVGIG (reference sequence). Trimming took off 3 bases at V and 4 bases at J, with 6 bases between the two ends. CDR3: CAWSAITEAFF. The CDR3 nucleotides read TGTGCCTGGAGCGCGATCACTGAAGCTTTCTTT.

This chain joins TRBV10-3 and TRBJ2-1; TRBD2 agrees at 11 bases. This CDR3 spans 15 amino acids. The V segment lost 6 bases and the J segment 5 bases; nucleotides outside the gene matches: 6. The germline gives CDR1 ENHRY, CDR2 SYGVKD. CDR3 sequence: CAISKTSGVNNEQFF. The CDR3 nucleotides read TGTGCCATCAGCAAGACTAGCGGGGTAAACAATGAGCAGTTCTTC.

V and J are TRBV19 and TRBJ1-2; TRBD1 aligns across 7 bases. CDR3 length: 13 residues. The J segment lost 7 bases and the V segment lost 6 bases, leaving 8 bases of the junction unmatched. Germline loops: CDR1 LNHDA, CDR2 SQIVND (reference sequence). The CDR3 here is CASRLDRAGGYTF. The DNA for the CDR3 is TGTGCCAGTAGGCTAGACAGGGCCGGTGGCTACACCTTC.

This clone was recorded a few times. The gene calls are TRBV30 and TRBJ1-6; no clear D. Germline lookup yields CDR1 GTSNPN and CDR2 SVGIG (reference sequence). The CDR3 covers 12 residues. Trimming took off 2 bases at V and 10 bases at J, with 9 bases between the two ends. In DNA, the CDR3 is TGTGCCTGGAGTTTACTCGAGTCACCCCTCCACTTT. Its protein product is CAWSLLESPLHF.

The chain recombines TRBV5-1 with TRBJ2-5; 8 bases are a match to TRBD1. The ends lost 4 bases at V and 5 bases at J; junction bases unmatched: 13. This CDR3 has 16 amino acids. In germline, CDR1 is SGHRS, CDR2 YFSETQ. The chain's CDR3 is CASSTRQGSVGETQYF. The CDR3 coding sequence is TGCGCCAGCAGCACCCGACAGGGGTCGGTAGGGGAGACCCAGTACTTC. The full variable domain, rest sourced from reference TRBV5-1 and TRBJ2-5, is KAGVTQTPRYLIKTRGQQVTLSCSPISGHRSVSWYQQTPGQGLQFLFEYFSETQRNKGNFPGRFSGRQFSNSRSEMNVSTLELGDSALYLCASSTRQGSVGETQYFGPGTRLLVL.

DNA of the CDR3: TGCGCCAGCAGCCAAGATAGGTCAGGGGGGAACACTGAAGCTTTCTTT. Its protein is CASSQDRSGGNTEAFF. The chain is built from TRBV4-1 and TRBJ1-1, with 7 bases aligning to TRBD1. The V gene end was trimmed by 0 bases and the J gene end by 1 base; junction bases not matched to a gene: 5. The CDR3 extends over 16 amino acids. CDR1 is MGHRA, CDR2 YSYEKL, per germline.

This clone was seen only once. The V call is TRBV19, the J call TRBJ1-5, with TRBD1 as a possible D gene (5 bases). In germline, CDR1 is LNHDA, CDR2 SQIVND (reference sequence). The V end was cut by 1 base, the J end by 5 bases, with 15 bases between. CDR3 length: 16 amino acids. The CDR3 reads CASSIAAAGRDQPQHF. As DNA, the CDR3 is TGTGCCAGTAGTATAGCGGCAGCAGGGAGGGATCAGCCCCAGCATTTT.

As concerns this clone: As the CDR3 is not closed by the conserved phenylalanine or tryptophan, this likely results from a read error. The DNA is omitted, as the CDR3 cannot be located on it reliably, and the CDR3 follows TCRdb's listing. This chain links TRBV5-1 with TRBJ1-4. 13 amino acids form the CDR3, both terminal residues included. CDR1 and CDR2 from the germline V gene are SGHRS and YFSETQ. The CDR3 reads CASSLESGGGGIS.

The J gene is TRBJ2-5, the V gene TRBV6-5; possibly TRBD1 for D (6 bases). Trimming cost V 5 bases and J 5 bases, with 18 bases left between them. The V gene's germline CDR1 is MNHEY and CDR2 SVGAGI. CDR3 size: 15 residues. CDR3 nucleotides: TGTGCCAGCAGTATCCAGACAGGCCTTGTGGAGACCCAGTACTTC. Its translation: CASSIQTGLVETQYF.

V and J are TRBV29-1 and TRBJ2-5; possibly TRBD1 or TRBD2 for D (5 bases each). Germline V CDR1 and CDR2: SQVTM, ANQGSEA. Trimming removed 7 bases from V and 3 bases from J, with 15 bases in between. This CDR3 is 13 amino acids long. In DNA, the CDR3 is TGCAGCGCCGGGACCAATCGAAAAGAGACCCAGTACTTC. It is translated as CSAGTNRKETQYF.

V gene TRBV5-1 combines with J gene TRBJ1-4; the match to TRBD1 covers 8 bases. Losses at the gene ends were 7 bases for V and 7 bases for J; bases not matched to a gene: 9. In germline, CDR1 is SGHRS, CDR2 YFSETQ. The CDR3 is 14 amino acids. The CDR3 nucleotides read TGCGCCAGCCGCGACGGACAGGGAGGTGAAAAACTGTTTTTT. This translates into CASRDGQGGEKLFF.

The chain is built from TRBV5-1 and TRBJ2-2; 8 nucleotides align to TRBD1. The trim removed 0 bases at V and 5 bases at J, leaving 6 bases unmatched. CDR1 SGHRS and CDR2 YFSETQ come from the germline V gene. The CDR3 loop spans 16 amino acids. In nucleotides, the CDR3 is TGCGCCAGCAGCTTGGAGGGCAGGGGGCTGACCGGGGAGCTGTTTTTT. Its translation: CASSLEGRGLTGELFF. Complete variable domain (other parts from reference TRBV5-1 and TRBJ2-2): KAGVTQTPRYLIKTRGQQVTLSCSPISGHRSVSWYQQTPGQGLQFLFEYFSETQRNKGNFPGRFSGRQFSNSRSEMNVSTLELGDSALYLCASSLEGRGLTGELFFGEGSRLTVL.

This chain uses TRBV28 with TRBJ1-1; D gene unclear. The CDR3 has 12 amino acids. Germline loops: CDR1 MDHEN, CDR2 SYDVKM. V was shortened by 2 bases and J by 5 bases, with 6 bases between the two germline ends. CDR3 in amino acids: CASSLIGTEAFF. The CDR3 bases are TGTGCCAGCAGTTTAATAGGGACTGAAGCTTTCTTT.

The rearrangement links TRBV5-6 to TRBJ2-1; 11 bases fit TRBD2. The V gene end was trimmed by 2 bases and the J gene end by 10 bases; junction bases not matched to a gene: 11. The germline V gene encodes CDR1 SGHDT and CDR2 YYEEEE. This CDR3 is 16 amino acids long. DNA for the CDR3: TGTGCCAGCAGCTTATCTAGCGGGGGGAGCCGTTCGGAGCAGTTCTTC. Translated, it gives CASSLSSGGSRSEQFF. Full variable domain (outside the CDR3, taken from reference TRBV5-6 and TRBJ2-1): DAGVTQSPTHLIKTRGQQVTLRCSPKSGHDTVSWYQQALGQGPQFIFQYYEEEERQRGNFPDRFSGHQFPNYSSELNVNALLLGDSALYLCASSLSSGGSRSEQFFGPGTRLTVL.

This chain links TRBV6-1 with TRBJ1-1; D uncertain. Trimming left V 8 bases short and J 1 base short, with 5 bases between. This CDR3 comprises 11 residues. Germline V lookup: CDR1 MNHNS, CDR2 SASEGT. In DNA, the CDR3 is TGTGCCAGCTCAGGGAACACTGAAGCTTTCTTT. Encoded protein: CASSGNTEAFF.

This chain links TRBV29-1 with TRBJ2-3, with 11 bases that match TRBD2. The CDR3 spans 14 residues. The V segment lost 7 bases and the J segment 2 bases; nucleotides outside the gene matches: 5. From germline, CDR1 is SQVTM and CDR2 ANQGSEA. DNA of the CDR3: TGCAGCGCGGCGACTAGCGGGGCCACAGATACGCAGTATTTT. As protein: CSAATSGATDTQYF.

The chain couples TRBV7-2 to TRBJ2-1; perhaps TRBD1 as D (5 bases). Trimming pared 2 bases from V and 10 bases from J, leaving 18 bases between. The CDR3 is 15 amino acids. CDR1 and CDR2 from the germline V gene are SGHTA and FQGNSA. The CDR3 DNA sequence: TGTGCCAGCAGCTTATGGTCAACAGGCGCGAGCGAGCAGTTCTTC. Protein sequence: CASSLWSTGASEQFF. The whole variable domain, remainder taken from reference TRBV7-2 and TRBJ2-1, is GAGVSQSPSNKVTEKGKDVELRCDPISGHTALYWYRQSLGQGLEFLIYFQGNSAPDKSGLPSDRFSAERTGGSVSTLTIQRTQQEDSAVYLCASSLWSTGASEQFFGPGTRLTVL.

This sequence joins TRBV7-3 and TRBJ2-3; 14 bases are a match to TRBD2. The J segment lost 1 base and the V segment lost 4 bases, leaving 1 base of the junction unmatched. The germline V gene encodes CDR1 SGHTA and CDR2 FQGTGA. The CDR3 covers 16 residues. CDR3 nucleotides: TGTGCCAGCAGCTGGGGACTAGCGGGAGGCACAGATACGCAGTATTTT. The encoded protein is CASSWGLAGGTDTQYF.

This rearrangement joins TRBV5-1 to TRBJ1-6; unclear D gene. V dropped 4 bases and J dropped 14 bases, with 19 bases sitting between them. The CDR3 consists of 14 residues. CDR1 is SGHRS and CDR2 is YFSETQ in the germline V gene. The CDR3: CASSLAGQDRALHF. The CDR3 DNA reads as TGCGCCAGCAGCCTTGCTGGTCAGGATCGGGCCCTCCACTTT. The full variable domain, completed using reference TRBV5-1 and TRBJ1-6, is KAGVTQTPRYLIKTRGQQVTLSCSPISGHRSVSWYQQTPGQGLQFLFEYFSETQRNKGNFPGRFSGRQFSNSRSEMNVSTLELGDSALYLCASSLAGQDRALHFGNGTRLTVT.

The chain has TRBV10-3 and TRBJ1-3, with TRBD1 matching over 7 bases. CDR1 is ENHRY and CDR2 is SYGVKD in the germline V gene. The CDR3 is 14 residues long. With 4 bases clipped from V and 6 bases from J, the junction kept 6 bases outside the gene matches. This CDR3 is CAISATGEVNTIYF. CDR3 nucleotides: TGTGCCATCAGTGCTACAGGGGAGGTAAACACCATATATTTT.

V is TRBV19 and J is TRBJ1-4, with 9 bases that match TRBD1. Per germline, CDR1 LNHDA and CDR2 SQIVND (reference sequence). The trim removed 4 bases at V and 2 bases at J, leaving 2 bases unmatched. The CDR3 covers 15 residues. This chain's CDR3 is CASSSTGGTNEKLFF. The CDR3 bases are TGTGCCAGTAGTAGCACAGGGGGCACTAATGAAAAACTGTTTTTT.

The CDR3 DNA reads TGTGCCAGCAGCCCCTTCGGCCCTGGGGCTTTCTTT. Protein sequence: CASSPFGPGAFF. The rearrangement links TRBV6-6 to TRBJ1-1; no reliable D call. V was cut by 6 bases and J by 11 bases, with 16 bases left in between. The V gene's germline CDR1 is MNHNY and CDR2 SVGAGI (reference sequence). The CDR3 contains 12 residues.

The chain has TRBV18 and TRBJ1-1; no definite D call. Germline V gives CDR1 KGHSH, CDR2 LQKENI. V shed 4 bases and J shed 5 bases, with 17 bases lying between them. The CDR3 spans 15 residues. The CDR3 DNA is TGTGCCAGCTCACAAGCTAGGAAATCGGAGACTGAAGCTTTCTTT. Its protein product is CASSQARKSETEAFF.

The chain has TRBV5-6 and TRBJ1-1; D might be TRBD1 (5 bases). Germline lookup yields CDR1 SGHDT and CDR2 YYEEEE. The CDR3 is 12 amino acids. The germline V and J ends were trimmed by 6 bases and 11 bases, with 17 bases remaining between them. CDR3 residues: CASIGAAARAFF. In nucleotides, the CDR3 is TGTGCCAGCATCGGGGCCGCGGCAAGGGCTTTCTTT.